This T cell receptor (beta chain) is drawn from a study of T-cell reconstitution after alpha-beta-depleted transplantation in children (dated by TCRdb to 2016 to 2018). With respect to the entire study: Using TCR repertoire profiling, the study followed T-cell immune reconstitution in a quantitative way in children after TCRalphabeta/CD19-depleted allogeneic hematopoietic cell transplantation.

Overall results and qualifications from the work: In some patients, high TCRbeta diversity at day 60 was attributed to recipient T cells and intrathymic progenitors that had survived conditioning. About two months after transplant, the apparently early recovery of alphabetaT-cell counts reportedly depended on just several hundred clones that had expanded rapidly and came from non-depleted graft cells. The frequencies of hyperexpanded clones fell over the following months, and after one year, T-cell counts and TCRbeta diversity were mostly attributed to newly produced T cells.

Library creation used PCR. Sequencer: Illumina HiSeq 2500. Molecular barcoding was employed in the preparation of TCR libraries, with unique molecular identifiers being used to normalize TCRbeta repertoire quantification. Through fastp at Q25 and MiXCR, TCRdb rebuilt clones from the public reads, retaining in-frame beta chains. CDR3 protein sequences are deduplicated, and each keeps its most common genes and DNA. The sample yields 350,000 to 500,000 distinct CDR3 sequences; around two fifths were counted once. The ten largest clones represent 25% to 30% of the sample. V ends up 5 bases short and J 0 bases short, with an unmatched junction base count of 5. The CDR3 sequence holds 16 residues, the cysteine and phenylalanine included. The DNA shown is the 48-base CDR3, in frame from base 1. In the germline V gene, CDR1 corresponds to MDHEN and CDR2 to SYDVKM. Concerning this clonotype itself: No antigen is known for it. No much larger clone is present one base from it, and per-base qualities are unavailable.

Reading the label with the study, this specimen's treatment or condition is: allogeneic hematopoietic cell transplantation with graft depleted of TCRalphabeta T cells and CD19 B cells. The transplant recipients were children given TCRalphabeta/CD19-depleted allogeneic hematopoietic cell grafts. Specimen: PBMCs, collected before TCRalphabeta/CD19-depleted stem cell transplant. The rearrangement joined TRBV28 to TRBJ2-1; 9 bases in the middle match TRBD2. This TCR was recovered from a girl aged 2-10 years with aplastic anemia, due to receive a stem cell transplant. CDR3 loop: CASSHSLAGSYNEQFF. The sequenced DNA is TGTGCCAGCAGTCATTCACTAGCGGGCTCCTACAATGAGCAGTTCTTC.